This T cell receptor (beta chain) was sequenced in a study of tumor-infiltrating lymphocytes in primary liver carcinoma. Whole-study context: Staging placed the tumors at T1-T3 N0M0, and they measured about 4 to 10 cm across.

Unsorted bulk tissue (roughly 17-32 mg) underwent RNA and DNA co-extraction. The length of the CDR3 is 13 residues. CDR1 and CDR2 from the germline V gene are SQVTM and ANQGSEA. A primer in the constant region served to generate TCR beta cDNA from about 470 ng of total RNA. Libraries of TCR beta came from three nested multiplex PCR rounds with slightly modified ARM-PCR. A C-beta reverse primer was combined with TRBV1-TRBV30 forward primers in the first two PCR rounds, and each round had approximately 10 cycles. TCRdb itself ran the multiplex PCR reads through MiXCR, one entry per CDR3 protein. The sample has roughly 100,000 distinct CDR3 sequences; about 70% are singletons.

The origin of this receptor is a woman aged 55-75 years with primary liver carcinoma and hepatitis B virus infection. This chain uses TRBV29-1 with TRBJ2-5, with D uncertain. The sample comprised liver tumor tissue from sampling region 5. Regarding subset: tumor region T5, tumor centre. CDR3 protein: CGSSRIAQETQYF. The DNA for the CDR3 is TGCGGCTCGTCGAGGATTGCCCAAGAGACCCAGTACTTC.